Below are 18 T cell receptor beta chains sequenced from a single sample in a study of cytomegalovirus exposure and HLA in healthy donors. This PCR relied on a set of 60 Vbeta primers and 13 Jbeta primers. Only in-frame clones appear in the TCRdb table, and some are missing; sequencing was by immunoSEQ multiplex PCR. The data contain 50,000 to 75,000 clones, 80% of them singletons. The sample consisted of PBMCs. The receptors derive from a woman in her 40s in good health and CMV-seronegative.

Only one count was recorded for this clone. The gene calls are TRBV10-1 and TRBJ2-1; D is undetermined. The germline gives CDR1 WNHNN, CDR2 SYGVQD (reference sequence). V lost 0 bases to trimming and J lost 0 bases, with 9 bases between them. The CDR3 loop spans 16 amino acids. This chain's CDR3 is CASSESTSLSYNEQFF. CDR3 coding DNA: TGCGCCAGCAGTGAGTCGACTTCCCTCTCCTACAATGAGCAGTTCTTC.

The CDR3 bases are TGTGCCAGCAGCTTGGTCCGGGACAGGGGCCCCTACGAGCAGTACTTC. Translation gives CASSLVRDRGPYEQYF. V usage is TRBV5-5 and J usage is TRBJ2-7, with 10 bases aligning to TRBD1. Trimming removed 0 bases from V and 2 bases from J; junction bases left unmatched: 5. This CDR3 spans 16 amino acids. The germline gives CDR1 SGHKS, CDR2 YYEKEE (reference sequence).

J is TRBJ2-5 and V is TRBV28; a possible D gene is TRBD1 (5 bases). The DNA end is a closer match to TRBJ2-7, so the J assignment may be wrong. Germline V gene sequence: CDR1 MDHEN, CDR2 SYDVKM. This CDR3 contains 15 residues. CDR3 sequence reads: CASSLRSDSPYEQYF. CDR3 in DNA: TGTGCCAGCAGTTTAAGGTCAGACAGCCCCTACGAGCAGTACTTC.

This clone was picked up a small number of times. The chain is built from TRBV9 and TRBJ2-1, with 10 positions matching TRBD2. This CDR3 is 16 amino acids long. The germline V gene encodes CDR1 SGDLS and CDR2 YYNGEE. Trimming at V came to 0 bases and at J to 5 bases, leaving 5 bases not matched to a gene. For the CDR3, the DNA is TGTGCCAGCAGCGTAGGGGGAGGACTAGCGGACAATGAGCAGTTCTTC. It yields the protein CASSVGGGLADNEQFF.

J is TRBJ1-4 and V is TRBV5-6; tentatively, D is TRBD1 (6 bases). Germline CDR1 SGHDT, CDR2 YYEEEE. The CDR3 extends over 19 amino acids. With 2 bases removed from V and 0 bases from J, the gap between germline ends came to 20 bases. In DNA form, the CDR3 reads TGTGCCAGCAGCTTACGGGCAGGGGAGGGTCCTGCAACTAATGAAAAACTGTTTTTT. Protein product: CASSLRAGEGPATNEKLFF.

V and J are TRBV5-1 and TRBJ2-1; D is uncertain. V was trimmed by 3 bases and J by 6 bases, leaving 7 bases between them. CDR1 is SGHRS, CDR2 YFSETQ, per germline. CDR3 size: 12 residues. DNA for the CDR3: TGCGCCAGCAGCTACTCGAGCAATGAGCAGTTCTTC. Translation gives CASSYSSNEQFF.

The chain has TRBV5-6 and TRBJ2-7; D is uncertain. In germline, CDR1 is SGHDT, CDR2 YYEEEE. Deletions cut 0 bases from V and 2 bases from J, with 12 bases between. The length of the CDR3 is 15 residues. CDR3 residues: CASSLGPGNTYEQYF. As DNA, the CDR3 is TGTGCCAGCAGCTTGGGACCAGGTAATACCTACGAGCAGTACTTC.

This clone has only one observation. The chain combines TRBV2 with TRBJ2-1; 8 bases are shared with TRBD2. The ends lost 6 bases at V and 5 bases at J; junction bases unmatched: 12. CDR1 and CDR2 from the germline V gene are SNHLY and FYNNEI. This CDR3 has 16 residues. Written as DNA, the CDR3 is TGTGCCAGCAGGGACCCAGTTAGCGGGATACACAATGAGCAGTTCTTC. This encodes CASRDPVSGIHNEQFF.

The chain uses TRBV21-1 and TRBJ2-3; the table assigns TRBD1, which was not confirmed against the DNA. TRBV21-1 is reported as a pseudogene. This CDR3 is built from 15 residues. The CDR3 reads CASRVPGHITDTQYF. The CDR3, as DNA: TGTGCCAGCAGGGTCCCGGGACATATTACAGATACGCAGTATTTT.

J is TRBJ2-3 and V is TRBV9; D is possibly TRBD2 (5 bases). CDR1 and CDR2 (germline): SGDLS, YYNGEE. CDR3 length equals 14 residues. V shed 0 bases and J shed 6 bases, with 11 bases lying between them. CDR3 coding DNA: TGTGCCAGCAGCGTAGGTACTAGTAGCGATACGCAGTATTTT. Encoded protein: CASSVGTSSDTQYF.

V and J are TRBV7-8 and TRBJ1-5; D is possibly TRBD1 (6 bases). V was cut by 1 base and J by 9 bases, with 22 bases left in between. Germline-derived CDR1 and CDR2 are SGHVS and FQNEAQ. CDR3 length: 17 residues. CDR3 sequence (DNA): TGTGCCAGCAGCTTAGAGGGGGGGGGCGCGGGGGTCTGGCCCCAGCATTTT. Its translation: CASSLEGGGAGVWPQHF.

This chain connects TRBV7-3 to TRBJ2-3; 9 bases map to TRBD2. The ends lost 0 bases at V and 6 bases at J; junction bases unmatched: 4. CDR1 SGHTA and CDR2 FQGTGA come from the germline V gene. The CDR3 consists of 15 residues. The CDR3, as DNA: TGTGCCAGCAGCTTAACTAGCGGGAGTGGGGATACGCAGTATTTT. Translation: CASSLTSGSGDTQYF.

Only one count was recorded for this clone. The V gene is TRBV5-6, the J gene TRBJ2-1, with 9 bases matching TRBD2. Trimming cost V 5 bases and J 4 bases; bases outside gene matches: 4. Germline V CDR1 and CDR2: SGHDT, YYEEEE. This CDR3 has 14 residues. CDR3 DNA: TGTGCCAGCAGGCCACTAGCGGGTTACAATGAGCAGTTCTTC. Its translation: CASRPLAGYNEQFF.

This clone was seen more than once but under ten times. The rearrangement uses TRBV19 and TRBJ2-1; 10 positions agree with TRBD2. V trimming: 0 bases; J trimming: 5 bases; junction bases outside the gene matches: 4. The germline V gene has CDR1 LNHDA and CDR2 SQIVND (reference sequence). The CDR3 covers 16 residues. The CDR3, as DNA: TGTGCCAGTAGTATAGATTTGGGACTAGCGCACAATGAGCAGTTCTTC. Translated, it gives CASSIDLGLAHNEQFF.

The chain has TRBV28 and TRBJ2-5, with D possibly being TRBD2 (5 bases). V was clipped by 4 bases and J by 4 bases, with 10 bases between them. Germline V gene data show CDR1 as MDHEN and CDR2 as SYDVKM. This CDR3 is 13 amino acids long. The CDR3 nucleotides are TGTGCCAGCAGTTCACTAGGTGTAGAGACCCAGTACTTC. It encodes CASSSLGVETQYF.

This clone was found once. The chain has TRBV25-1 and TRBJ1-4; possible D gene TRBD1, 5 bases. The CDR3 runs to 14 residues. The germline V gene has CDR1 MGHDK and CDR2 SYGVNS. V lost 5 bases and J lost 7, with 14 bases in between. CDR3 sequence reads: CASSPPGGGEKLFF. CDR3 DNA sequence: TGTGCCAGCAGTCCCCCCGGGGGGGGTGAAAAACTGTTTTTT.

The chain recombines TRBV28 with TRBJ2-7, with 7 bases identical to TRBD1. Germline CDR1 is MDHEN and CDR2 is SYDVKM. This CDR3 contains 15 residues. The ends lost 4 bases at V and 3 bases at J; junction bases unmatched: 9. The CDR3 spells CASSSNDRVFYEQYF. DNA of the CDR3: TGTGCCAGCAGTTCGAATGACAGGGTTTTCTACGAGCAGTACTTC.

This clone was found a few times. This chain links TRBV19 with TRBJ1-4; D perhaps matches TRBD1 (5 bases). The CDR3 is 15 residues long. Germline V CDR1 and CDR2: LNHDA, SQIVND (reference sequence). Trimming took 6 bases from V and 0 from J, leaving 11 bases between them. CDR3 region: CASRAQAATNEKLFF. CDR3 nucleotides: TGTGCCAGTAGAGCACAGGCAGCAACTAATGAAAAACTGTTTTTT.